The clone carrying this T cell receptor beta chain turned up a few times. Its antigen is currently unknown. The germline V gene encodes CDR1 SGHRS and CDR2 YFSETQ. V lost 4 bases and J 6 bases, leaving 14 bases between the germline ends. This CDR3 is 14 amino acids long. Profiling relied on immunoSEQ multiplex PCR, and the TCRdb table lists in-frame clones only, not all of them. The repertoire holds more than 65,000 clones, 65% to 85% seen once, with roughly 4.7% in the top ten. The sample is drawn from a study of early stage breast cancer tumors. General observations from the study: Enriched TCRB sequences shared across patients were mostly commonly generated sequences.

This sequence originates from a person in their forties with breast cancer. This chain links TRBV5-1 with TRBJ1-5; D possibly corresponds to TRBD1 (6 bases). The sample comprised blood. In DNA form, the CDR3 reads TGCGCCAGCAGCCCCTCCGGGGGCGGTCAGCCCCAGCATTTT. Amino acid sequence: CASSPSGGGQPQHF.